Below, one TCR beta chain is given with its context. The PCR ran on 60 Vbeta and 13 Jbeta primers. Sequenced by immunoSEQ multiplex PCR; TCRdb stores in-frame clones only, minus some. The sample holds roughly 180,000 clones, approximately 84% seen once. The entry originates in a study of cytomegalovirus exposure and HLA in healthy donors. Trimming removed 4 bases at V and 1 base at J, with 16 bases between. Germline assignment: CDR1 SQVTM and CDR2 ANQGSEA. This CDR3 contains 15 residues. Sequencing was carried out using PBMCs. This chain links TRBV29-1 with TRBJ1-1; no firm D call. The TCR comes from a female donor in good health and CMV-seronegative. In DNA form, the CDR3 reads TGCAGCGTTGGGACTCGTTACCAGAAGAACACTGAAGCTTTCTTT. Translation: CSVGTRYQKNTEAFF.